This passage covers 27 T cell receptor beta chains from one sample sequenced in a study of T cells in Graves' hyperthyroidism and ophthalmopathy. From RNA transcripts, TCR beta CDR3 regions were amplified. When the TCR CDR3 underwent first-round RT-PCR, the HTBI primer set was used. In TCRdb, the multiplex PCR reads were re-called with MiXCR into one record per CDR3 protein. The sample consists of fewer than 850,000 distinct CDR3 sequences, around 15% of them appearing once. The sample comprised blood. The receptors derive from a man between 50 and 59 years old with Graves' hyperthyroidism.

This clonotype was observed at least ten times. This sequence joins TRBV28 and TRBJ2-1; D is uncertain. V was clipped by 5 bases and J by 0 bases, with 2 bases between them. The CDR3 loop spans 12 amino acids. The germline CDR1 and CDR2 sequences are MDHEN and SYDVKM. The DNA for the CDR3 is TGTGCCAGCAGTCTCTCCTACAATGAGCAGTTCTTC. It encodes CASSLSYNEQFF. The whole variable domain, filled in from reference TRBV28 and TRBJ2-1, reads DVKVTQSSRYLVKRTGEKVFLECVQDMDHENMFWYRQDPGLGLRLIYFSYDVKMKEKGDIPEGYSVSREKKERFSLILESASTNQTSMYLCASSLSYNEQFFGPGTRLTVL.

With regard to this clonotype: A clone one base away is much larger, so this may be a read error. The rearrangement uses TRBV27 and TRBJ1-1; 7 nucleotides agree with TRBD1. Trimming took 6 bases from V and 4 from J; bases not matched to a gene: 11. The CDR3 runs 15 residues. The germline CDR1 and CDR2 sequences are MNHEY and SMNVEV (reference sequence). CDR3 in DNA: TGTGCCAGCAGCATAACCGGGACAGAGCTCACTGAAGCTTTCTTT. Its translation: CASSITGTELTEAFF.

This clonotype was seen only once. With a much larger clone just one base away, this may be a read error. The chain uses TRBV18 and TRBJ2-3, with a weak D call TRBD2 (6 bases). The CDR3 runs to 14 residues. Germline V lookup: CDR1 KGHSH, CDR2 LQKENI. The CDR3 spells CASSTGGSTDTRYF. The CDR3 coding sequence is TGTGCCAGCTCCACCGGAGGGAGCACAGATACGCGGTATTTT.

The V call is TRBV5-5, the J call TRBJ2-5; possibly TRBD1 for D (8 bases). Germline lookup yields CDR1 SGHKS and CDR2 YYEKEE (reference sequence). The CDR3 has 15 residues. V lost 3 bases and J lost 5, with 17 bases in between. CDR3 in DNA: TGTGCCAGCAGCTCGGGAGGACAGGGCAGCGAGACCCAGTACTTC. This encodes CASSSGGQGSETQYF.

This clonotype was observed many times. The rearrangement links TRBV2 to TRBJ2-1; a possible D gene is TRBD1 (6 bases). V dropped 10 bases and J dropped 8 bases, with 24 bases sitting between them. Germline CDR1 is SNHLY and CDR2 is FYNNEI. The CDR3 sequence is 15 residues long. CDR3 loop: CATSRSPGDGDEQFF. CDR3 nucleotide sequence: TGTGCCACCTCCAGGTCGCCAGGGGATGGGGATGAGCAGTTCTTC.

This clonotype was seen many times. The chain couples TRBV12-3 or TRBV12-4 to TRBJ2-7; D ambiguous. The CDR3 spans 12 residues. V was cut by 6 bases and J by 4 bases, with 10 bases left in between. The CDR3 region is CASRQHSYEQYF. CDR3 coding DNA: TGTGCCAGCAGACAACATTCGTACGAGCAGTACTTC.

This chain connects TRBV29-1 to TRBJ2-3, with 7 bases that match TRBD2. Germline assignment: CDR1 SQVTM and CDR2 ANQGSEA. The CDR3 runs 11 residues. Trimming took 2 bases from V and 14 from J; bases not matched to a gene: 7. CDR3 in DNA: TGCAGCGTTGAAAGGGACTACGAGAGGTATTTT. This gives the protein CSVERDYERYF.

The chain combines TRBV13 with TRBJ2-7, with TRBD1 matching 9 bases. V dropped 5 bases and J dropped 4; count of bases not matched to a gene: 9. CDR1 is PRHDT and CDR2 is FYEKMQ in the germline V gene (reference sequence). The CDR3 is 15 residues long. CDR3 in amino acids: CASSLRGQGRYEQYF. Written as DNA, the CDR3 is TGTGCCAGCAGCCTTCGGGGACAGGGACGGTACGAGCAGTACTTC.

This chain links TRBV2 with TRBJ1-5; D may be TRBD1 (5 bases). This CDR3 region has 17 residues. Germline values: CDR1 SNHLY, CDR2 FYNNEI. V lost 7 bases, J lost 1 base, and 20 bases lay in between. The CDR3 is CASTRDSKAGSNQPQHF. CDR3 sequence (DNA): TGTGCCAGCACACGGGACTCCAAAGCGGGGAGCAATCAGCCCCAGCATTTT.

This clonotype was counted ten times or more. At one of its ends the junction is not consistent with the germline gene, which may arise from a read error. The chain employs TRBV2 and TRBJ1-1; D uncertain. The CDR3 covers 16 residues. The germline V gene has CDR1 SNHLY and CDR2 FYNNEI. CDR3 protein: CASTEIRGPTNTEAFF. CDR3 DNA sequence: TGTGCCAGCACTGAAATCCGCGGACCTACGAACACTGAAGCTTTCTTT.

The gene calls are TRBV6-1 and TRBJ2-7, with D possibly being TRBD1 (6 bases). V gave up 10 bases and J gave up 4 bases, with 23 bases separating them. This CDR3 contains 15 residues. Germline loops: CDR1 MNHNS, CDR2 SASEGT. CDR3 nucleotide sequence: TGTGCCACCACTCTAAGATTGGGGGCAGGGTACGAGCAGTACTTC. Protein: CATTLRLGAGYEQYF.

This clonotype occurred many times. This chain joins TRBV20-1 and TRBJ2-1; TRBD2 matches 11 bases. The CDR3 totals 17 residues. Trimming at V came to 5 bases and at J to 0 bases, leaving 9 bases not matched to a gene. The V gene's germline CDR1 is DFQATT and CDR2 SNEGSKA (reference sequence). In DNA, the CDR3 is TGCAGTGCTCTTGATCCGGGACTAGCGGACTCCTACAATGAGCAGTTCTTC. Encoded protein: CSALDPGLADSYNEQFF.

CDR3 sequence reads: CASSFSETSAYEQYF. The CDR3 coding sequence is TGTGCCAGCAGCTTCTCCGAGACTAGCGCCTACGAGCAGTACTTC. The rearrangement links TRBV11-2 to TRBJ2-7, with 8 bases that match TRBD2. Trimming cost V 3 bases and J 2 bases; bases outside gene matches: 6. This CDR3 region has 15 residues. Germline V gene data show CDR1 as SGHAT and CDR2 as FQNNGV. The full variable domain, in which reference TRBV11-2 and TRBJ2-7 provide the parts outside the CDR3, is EAGVAQSPRYKIIEKRQSVAFWCNPISGHATLYWYQQILGQGPKLLIQFQNNGVVDDSQLPKDRFSAERLKGVDSTLKIQPAKLEDSAVYLCASSFSETSAYEQYFGPGTRLTVT.

The genes are TRBV5-1 and TRBJ1-1; 8 bases fit TRBD1. CDR1 SGHRS and CDR2 YFSETQ come from the germline V gene. CDR3 length: 12 residues. The V gene end was trimmed by 4 bases and the J gene end by 7 bases; junction bases not matched to a gene: 3. The CDR3 region is CASSETGVEAFF. CDR3 bases: TGCGCCAGCAGCGAGACAGGGGTTGAAGCTTTCTTT.

This clonotype has a count of ten or more. The chain is built from TRBV7-6 and TRBJ1-5, with D possibly being TRBD1 (6 bases). This CDR3 is 13 amino acids long. V was shortened by 5 bases and J by 5 bases, with 10 bases between the two germline ends. Germline assignment: CDR1 SGHVS and CDR2 FNYEAQ. The CDR3 DNA follows: TGTGCCAGCAGCCGGACAGAAGATCAGCCCCAGCATTTT. This sequence encodes CASSRTEDQPQHF.

This clonotype was counted ten times or more. V is TRBV30 and J is TRBJ2-7; D may match TRBD1 or TRBD2 (6 bases each). The CDR3 runs to 13 residues. The germline V gene encodes CDR1 GTSNPN and CDR2 SVGIG (reference sequence). V lost 0 bases and J 5 bases, leaving 11 bases between the germline ends. Here the CDR3 reads CAWSVTGANEQYF. The CDR3 nucleotides are TGTGCCTGGAGTGTAACGGGGGCGAACGAGCAGTACTTC.

This clonotype was observed a few times. The genes are TRBV3-1 and TRBJ2-1, with TRBD2 matching over 8 bases. V was clipped by 1 base and J by 5 bases; unmatched bases: 10. The CDR3 covers 17 residues. Germline lookup yields CDR1 LGHDT and CDR2 YNNKEL (reference sequence). CDR3 amino acids: CASSQGGASGSHNEQFF. CDR3 DNA sequence: TGTGCCAGCAGCCAAGGGGGGGCGAGCGGGAGCCACAATGAGCAGTTCTTC.

This clonotype was counted ten times or more. This rearrangement joins TRBV5-1 to TRBJ2-1; perhaps TRBD1 as D (5 bases). Trimming removed 1 base from V and 7 bases from J, with 12 bases in between. Germline V gene sequence: CDR1 SGHRS, CDR2 YFSETQ. The CDR3 is made up of 14 amino acids. CDR3 loop: CASSLWGLPNEQFF. The CDR3 region has the DNA TGCGCCAGCAGCTTGTGGGGCCTCCCGAATGAGCAGTTCTTC.

This clonotype was recorded at least ten times. The chain carries TRBV7-2 and TRBJ2-1; no firm D call. CDR3 size: 15 residues. From germline, CDR1 is SGHTA and CDR2 FQGNSA. The V end lost 2 bases, the J end lost 0 bases, and 8 bases lay between the germline ends. Here the CDR3 reads CASSLYESSYNEQFF. CDR3 nucleotides: TGTGCCAGCAGCTTATACGAGAGCTCCTACAATGAGCAGTTCTTC.

This clonotype has a count of ten or more. The gene calls are TRBV12-3 or TRBV12-4 and TRBJ2-7; tentative D call: TRBD1 (5 bases). V was trimmed by 4 bases and J by 2 bases, leaving 12 bases between them. This CDR3 is 14 amino acids long. The CDR3 loop is CASSYGANPYEQYF. The CDR3 bases are TGTGCCAGCAGTTATGGGGCAAACCCCTACGAGCAGTACTTC.

This clonotype was seen a few times. The genes are TRBV29-1 and TRBJ1-2; 12 nucleotides align to TRBD1. The trim removed 3 bases at V and 5 bases at J, leaving 7 bases unmatched. CDR1 and CDR2 from the germline V gene are SQVTM and ANQGSEA. This CDR3 has 15 residues. CDR3 nucleotide sequence: TGCAGCGTTGACTTAGGGACAGGGGGCGAGTATGGCTACACCTTC. Protein: CSVDLGTGGEYGYTF.

This clonotype was detected many times. The J gene is TRBJ2-2, the V gene TRBV5-1, with TRBD2 matching over 9 bases. The V and J ends lost 5 bases and 7 bases, in that order; junction bases with no gene match: 12. The germline V gene has CDR1 SGHRS and CDR2 YFSETQ. The CDR3 has 16 amino acids. The CDR3 DNA is TGCGCCAGCAGTACCGGGACTAGCTTTTTGCACGGGGAGCTGTTTTTT. Translated: CASSTGTSFLHGELFF.

The CDR3 spells CASSPLSRSPYNEQFF. Written as DNA, the CDR3 is TGTGCCAGCAGCCCCCTTTCTCGGAGCCCCTACAATGAGCAGTTCTTC. The chain recombines TRBV2 with TRBJ2-1; D gene ambiguous. This CDR3 region has 16 residues. V was shortened by 6 bases and J by 2 bases, with 17 bases between the two germline ends. Per the germline V gene, CDR1 is SNHLY and CDR2 is FYNNEI.

This clonotype was seen only a few times. The chain uses TRBV6-2 or TRBV6-3 and TRBJ1-5; D unclear. V shed 7 bases and J shed 8 bases, with 12 bases lying between them. Germline V gene data show CDR1 as MNHEY and CDR2 as SVGEGT. This CDR3 has 12 amino acids. CDR3 region: CASTDQGKPQHF. DNA for the CDR3: TGTGCCAGCACAGACCAAGGGAAGCCCCAGCATTTT.

V is TRBV24-1 and J is TRBJ1-5; the D gene is possibly TRBD1 (6 bases). This CDR3 spans 16 amino acids. CDR1 is KGHDR and CDR2 is SFDVKD in the germline V gene. Trimming left V 3 bases short and J 0 bases short, with 11 bases between. CDR3 in DNA: TGTGCCACCAGTGATAATGACAGGAATAGCAATCAGCCCCAGCATTTT. Translating it yields CATSDNDRNSNQPQHF.

This clonotype was seen many times. This sequence joins TRBV6-1 and TRBJ1-2; 8 bases match TRBD1. Germline V CDR1 and CDR2: MNHNS, SASEGT. J gave up 6 bases and V 6 bases, and 9 bases lay outside the gene matches. There are 14 residues in the CDR3. The CDR3 loop is CASRFLDRGDGYTF. The CDR3 DNA sequence: TGTGCCAGCAGATTCCTTGACAGGGGAGATGGCTACACCTTC.

This clonotype was seen at least ten times. This chain uses TRBV29-1 with TRBJ2-2; D might be TRBD1 or TRBD2, each matching 6 bases. V shed 0 bases and J shed 4 bases, with 18 bases lying between them. The CDR3 has 17 amino acids. Per germline, CDR1 SQVTM and CDR2 ANQGSEA. The CDR3 protein is CSVEDPEGGVITGELFF. Here the CDR3 DNA reads TGCAGCGTTGAAGATCCGGAGGGGGGCGTTATCACCGGGGAGCTGTTTTTT.